The present TCR beta chain was sequenced within a study of graft-versus-host responses after intestinal transplantation. About the study: Grafts were multivisceral, liver-intestinal, or isolated intestinal.

Broader study findings: Levels of circulating GvH clones at their peak were associated with early post-transplant HvG declines.

The table came from immunoSEQ multiplex PCR; TCRdb's copy has only in-frame clones and leaves some out. The profile covers 45,000 to 55,000 clones, with roughly nine tenths appearing a single time and less than 6% taken by the ten largest. Remarks on this clone: The antigen is not known.

This CDR3 is built from 16 residues. The germline CDR1 and CDR2 sequences are MGHDK and SYGVNS. The V gene lost 4 bases and the J gene lost 3 bases, with 18 bases spanning the gap. The source was PBMCs, collected approximately 97 weeks after intestinal transplant. This chain uses TRBV25-1 with TRBJ1-1; D is uncertain. This TCR came from a human patient who received an intestinal transplant, so some T cells may come from the graft donor. The CDR3: CASSALVEIRYTEAFF. The CDR3 DNA reads as TGTGCCAGCAGTGCCTTGGTGGAGATTAGGTACACTGAAGCTTTCTTT.